The 21 T cell receptor beta chains below come from one sample, sequenced in a study of blood T cells in healthy people across ages (dated by TCRdb to between 2015 and 2016). The library was prepared using 5' RACE. Sequencing instrument: Illumina HiSeq 2500. A second PCR of about 7 to 12 cycles was run with a J-beta primer mix and a sample-barcoded 5' primer. TCRdb itself trimmed the public reads at Q25 with fastp, ran MiXCR and retained productive beta chains. Rows merge per CDR3 protein into single entries with the most common DNA and genes. In this sample the table shows 1.5 million to 2 million distinct CDR3 sequences, roughly 50% of which occur a single time. The ten largest make up 2.1% of the sample. Material: blood. These receptors were collected from a woman aged 40 to 49 in good health.

The rearrangement uses TRBV12-3 or TRBV12-4 and TRBJ2-7; unclear D gene. Trimming removed 0 bases at V and 9 bases at J, with 6 bases between. The CDR3 runs 11 residues. This CDR3 is CASSLARLQYF. CDR3 coding DNA: TGTGCCAGCAGTTTAGCGCGTCTGCAGTACTTC.

The genes are TRBV27 and TRBJ2-7; the D gene is possibly TRBD2 (5 bases). CDR3 size: 14 residues. The ends were cut back, 6 bases at V and 2 bases at J, with 14 bases in the middle. CDR1 MNHEY and CDR2 SMNVEV come from the germline V gene (reference sequence). CDR3: CASSPGLRTYEQYF. The CDR3 bases are TGTGCCAGCAGCCCCGGACTCAGAACCTACGAGCAGTACTTC.

In DNA, the CDR3 is TGTGCCAGCAGTAAAGAGGGGGGGACAGCCCTCCAAGAGACCCAGTACTTC. Translated, it gives CASSKEGGTALQETQYF. This rearrangement joins TRBV25-1 to TRBJ2-7, with D perhaps given as TRBD1 or TRBD2 (7 bases each). Matching the DNA end better, TRBJ2-5 makes the J call doubtful. This CDR3 is 17 amino acids long. CDR1 is MGHDK and CDR2 is SYGVNS in the germline V gene.

The gene calls are TRBV5-1 and TRBJ2-3; 8 bases line up with TRBD1. Trimming at V came to 4 bases and at J to 4 bases, leaving 5 bases not matched to a gene. The germline gives CDR1 SGHRS, CDR2 YFSETQ. The CDR3 consists of 14 residues. The CDR3 here is CASSAGQAADTQYF. CDR3 nucleotide sequence: TGCGCCAGCAGCGCGGGACAGGCGGCAGATACGCAGTATTTT.

The chain links TRBV6-1 to TRBJ1-2; no clear D gene. CDR3 size: 13 residues. V was pared by 3 bases and J by 8 bases, with 13 bases between. Germline V gene data show CDR1 as MNHNS and CDR2 as SASEGT. The CDR3 region has the DNA TGTGCCAGCAGTGAGTTCCGGGGAGGAGGCTACACCTTC. This codes for CASSEFRGGGYTF.

This sequence joins TRBV15 and TRBJ1-5, with 8 bases that match TRBD1. The ends lost 4 bases at V and 6 bases at J; junction bases unmatched: 5. Germline V gene data show CDR1 as LNHNV and CDR2 as YYDKDF (reference sequence). This CDR3 has 14 residues. The CDR3 nucleotides are TGTGCCACCAGCAAAGAAACAGGGGGTCAGCCCCAGCATTTT. Translating gives CATSKETGGQPQHF.

The J gene is TRBJ2-5, the V gene TRBV7-8; D is perhaps TRBD1 (5 bases). V lost 1 base and J 4 bases, leaving 16 bases between the germline ends. Germline CDR1 is SGHVS and CDR2 is FQNEAQ. The CDR3 is 16 residues long. The CDR3 coding sequence is TGTGCCAGCAGCTTAGAATGGGGCAGGGCCCGAGAGACCCAGTACTTC. Residues: CASSLEWGRARETQYF.

V gene TRBV12-3 or TRBV12-4 combines with J gene TRBJ1-6; D perhaps matches TRBD1 (6 bases). The CDR3 has 15 residues. Trimming removed 6 bases at V and 6 bases at J, with 15 bases between. The CDR3 protein is CASRQGRNRNSPLHF. The DNA of the CDR3 is TGTGCCAGCAGGCAGGGGCGGAACCGTAATTCACCCCTCCACTTT.

The chain has TRBV24-1 and TRBJ2-1; tentatively, D is TRBD1 (5 bases). Germline-derived CDR1 and CDR2 are KGHDR and SFDVKD. The CDR3 sequence is 13 residues long. V was pared by 2 bases and J by 9 bases, with 10 bases between. The CDR3 loop reads CATSDSGWSEQFF. The CDR3 DNA reads as TGTGCCACCAGTGATTCAGGGTGGAGTGAGCAGTTCTTC.

This clonotype turned up a few times. The genes are TRBV2 and TRBJ2-7; TRBD2 matches at 8 bases. The DNA end is a closer match to TRBJ2-5, so the J assignment may be wrong. The CDR3 totals 14 residues. CDR1 and CDR2 from the germline V gene are SNHLY and FYNNEI. CDR3 sequence: CASSPGGAGETQYF. For the CDR3, the DNA is TGTGCCAGCAGTCCCGGGGGGGCAGGAGAGACCCAGTACTTC.

The J gene is TRBJ1-2, the V gene TRBV4-1; 7 bases map to TRBD1. The germline gives CDR1 MGHRA, CDR2 YSYEKL. Unmatched junction bases numbered 8, after V lost 0 bases and J lost 4 bases. This CDR3 contains 16 residues. This chain's CDR3 is CASSQDFDRVGYGYTF. CDR3 coding DNA: TGCGCCAGCAGCCAAGACTTTGACAGGGTGGGCTATGGCTACACCTTC.

The gene calls are TRBV18 and TRBJ2-1, with D perhaps TRBD1 (6 bases). The end of the DNA aligns better with TRBJ2-7, so the J call may be wrong. Germline V gene data show CDR1 as KGHSH and CDR2 as LQKENI. This CDR3 is 14 amino acids long. The DNA of the CDR3 is TGTGCCAGCTCACCAGCGACAGGATACAATGAGCAGTACTTC. It codes for CASSPATGYNEQYF.

This clonotype was counted only a few times. As DNA, the CDR3 is TGTGCCAGCAGTTACGACTCGACTAGCGGGGGCCCAAACGGAGAGACCCAGTACTTC. Residues: CASSYDSTSGGPNGETQYF. The J gene is TRBJ2-5, the V gene TRBV12-3 or TRBV12-4; 12 nucleotides match TRBD2. The CDR3 is 19 amino acids. After removal of 4 bases from V and 4 bases from J, the junction contained 16 bases not matched to a gene.

The chain links TRBV20-1 to TRBJ2-7; 7 bases line up with TRBD1. The CDR3 runs 14 residues. Germline V CDR1 and CDR2: DFQATT, SNEGSKA (reference sequence). Trimming cost V 2 bases and J 6 bases; bases outside gene matches: 10. The chain's CDR3 is CSARRLQGIREQYF. In DNA, the CDR3 is TGCAGTGCTAGAAGGTTACAGGGGATTCGCGAGCAGTACTTC.

This clonotype was seen many times. The V and J genes are TRBV7-2 and TRBJ2-1; no clear D. Deletions cut 6 bases from V and 3 bases from J, with 6 bases between. The CDR3 length is 12 residues. Germline assignment: CDR1 SGHTA and CDR2 FQGNSA. For the CDR3, the DNA is TGTGCCAGCAGTCCCTACTACAATGAGCAGTTCTTC. Protein product: CASSPYYNEQFF.

The rearrangement joins TRBV28 to TRBJ2-7; D assignment may be TRBD1 or TRBD2 (5 bases each). CDR3 length: 14 amino acids. The V end was cut by 6 bases, the J end by 2 bases, with 14 bases between. Germline CDR1 is MDHEN and CDR2 is SYDVKM. The DNA for the CDR3 is TGTGCCAGCAGCCCTGTTGGGGGTCCCTACGAGCAGTACTTC. Translation: CASSPVGGPYEQYF. The full variable domain, completed using reference TRBV28 and TRBJ2-7, is DVKVTQSSRYLVKRTGEKVFLECVQDMDHENMFWYRQDPGLGLRLIYFSYDVKMKEKGDIPEGYSVSREKKERFSLILESASTNQTSMYLCASSPVGGPYEQYFGPGTRLTVT.

The chain is built from TRBV5-1 and TRBJ1-2; possible D gene TRBD1, 5 bases. The CDR3 length is 14 residues. Germline CDR1 and CDR2: SGHRS and YFSETQ. Trimming stripped 2 bases from V and 5 bases from J, with 13 bases between. The CDR3 spells CASSFRDSEYGYTF. The CDR3 nucleotides read TGCGCCAGCAGCTTCCGGGACTCAGAATATGGCTACACCTTC.

The V gene is TRBV5-1, the J gene TRBJ2-1, with TRBD2 matching 8 bases. Germline CDR1 is SGHRS and CDR2 is YFSETQ. This CDR3 is built from 16 residues. V shed 0 bases, J shed 7 bases, and the junction held 9 bases outside the gene matches. CDR3 in DNA: TGCGCCAGCAGCTTGGAGGCGGGGGGCGCGAGAAATGAGCAGTTCTTC. It translates to CASSLEAGGARNEQFF.

V and J are TRBV28 and TRBJ2-4, with a weak D call TRBD1 (5 bases). The germline CDR1 and CDR2 sequences are MDHEN and SYDVKM. V lost 5 bases and J 7 bases, leaving 15 bases between the germline ends. The CDR3 totals 14 residues. The CDR3 DNA reads as TGTGCCAGCAGTCCCCCCGCCAGGGTGAACATTCAGTACTTC. Protein: CASSPPARVNIQYF.

The chain joins TRBV4-3 to TRBJ2-3; D uncertain. The CDR3 loop spans 13 amino acids. V was pared by 0 bases and J by 5 bases, with 6 bases between. Germline V gene data show CDR1 as LGHNA and CDR2 as YSLEER. CDR3 coding DNA: TGCGCCAGCAGCCAAGAATGGGTAGATACGCAGTATTTT. Translation gives CASSQEWVDTQYF.

This clonotype was found once. This may arise from a read error, as a much more abundant clone is one base away. The V and J genes are TRBV7-2 and TRBJ2-7, with TRBD1 as a possible D gene (5 bases). Per the germline V gene, CDR1 is SGHTA and CDR2 is FQGNSA. The CDR3 is 14 residues long. CDR3 region: CACSLVQGTYEQYF. The DNA for the CDR3 is TGTGCCTGCAGCTTGGTCCAGGGAACCTACGAGCAGTACTTC.